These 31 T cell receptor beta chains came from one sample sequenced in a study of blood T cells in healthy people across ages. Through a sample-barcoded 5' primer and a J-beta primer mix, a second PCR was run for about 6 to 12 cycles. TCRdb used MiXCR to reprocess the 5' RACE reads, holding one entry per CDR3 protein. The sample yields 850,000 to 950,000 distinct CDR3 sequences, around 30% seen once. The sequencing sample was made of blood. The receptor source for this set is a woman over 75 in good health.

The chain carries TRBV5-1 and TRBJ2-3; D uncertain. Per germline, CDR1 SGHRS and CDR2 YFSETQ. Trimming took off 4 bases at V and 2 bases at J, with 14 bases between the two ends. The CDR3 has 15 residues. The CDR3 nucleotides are TGCGCCAGCAGCCCCGGTAACGCTTTCACAGATACGCAGTATTTT. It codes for CASSPGNAFTDTQYF.

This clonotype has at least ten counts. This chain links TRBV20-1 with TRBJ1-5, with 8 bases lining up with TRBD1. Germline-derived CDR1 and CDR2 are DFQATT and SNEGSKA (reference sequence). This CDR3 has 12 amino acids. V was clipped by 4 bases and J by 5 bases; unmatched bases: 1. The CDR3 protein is CSAKTGDQPQHF. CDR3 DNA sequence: TGCAGTGCTAAGACAGGGGATCAGCCCCAGCATTTT.

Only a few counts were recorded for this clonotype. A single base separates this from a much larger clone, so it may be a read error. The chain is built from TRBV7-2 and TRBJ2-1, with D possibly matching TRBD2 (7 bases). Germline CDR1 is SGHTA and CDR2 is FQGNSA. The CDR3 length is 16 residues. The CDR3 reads CAGSLGPGGLYNEQFF. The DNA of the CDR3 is TGTGCCGGCAGCTTAGGACCGGGGGGCCTTTACAATGAGCAGTTCTTC.

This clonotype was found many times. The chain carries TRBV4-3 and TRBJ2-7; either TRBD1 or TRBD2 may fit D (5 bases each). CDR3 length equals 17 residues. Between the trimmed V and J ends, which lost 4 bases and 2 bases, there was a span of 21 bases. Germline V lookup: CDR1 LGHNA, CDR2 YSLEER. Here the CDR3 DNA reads TGCGCCAGCAGCCGAATTTCCGGGACCTCGAACACCTACGAGCAGTACTTC. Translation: CASSRISGTSNTYEQYF.

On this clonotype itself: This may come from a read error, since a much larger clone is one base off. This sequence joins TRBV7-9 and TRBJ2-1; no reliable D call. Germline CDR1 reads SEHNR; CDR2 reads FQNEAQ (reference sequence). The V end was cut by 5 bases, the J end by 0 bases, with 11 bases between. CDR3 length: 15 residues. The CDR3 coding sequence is TGTGCCAGCAGCCGTGGCGCAAGCTCCTACAATGAGCAGTTCTTC. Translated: CASSRGASSYNEQFF.

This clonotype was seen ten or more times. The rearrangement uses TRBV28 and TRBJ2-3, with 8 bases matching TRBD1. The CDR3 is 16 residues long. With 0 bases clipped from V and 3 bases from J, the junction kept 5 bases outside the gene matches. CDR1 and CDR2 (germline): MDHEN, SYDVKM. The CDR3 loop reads CASSLWAGGYTDTQYF. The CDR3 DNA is TGTGCCAGCAGTTTATGGGCAGGGGGCTATACAGATACGCAGTATTTT.

The CDR3, as DNA: TGTGCCAGCAGCCATACTAGTTCTAGCACAGATACGCAGTATTTT. Translation gives CASSHTSSSTDTQYF. The chain is built from TRBV7-2 and TRBJ2-3; possible D gene TRBD2, 5 bases. Deletions cut 5 bases from V and 0 bases from J, with 12 bases between. Per germline, CDR1 SGHTA and CDR2 FQGNSA. CDR3 length: 15 residues. Full variable domain (outside the CDR3, taken from reference TRBV7-2 and TRBJ2-3): GAGVSQSPSNKVTEKGKDVELRCDPISGHTALYWYRQSLGQGLEFLIYFQGNSAPDKSGLPSDRFSAERTGGSVSTLTIQRTQQEDSAVYLCASSHTSSSTDTQYFGPGTRLTVL.

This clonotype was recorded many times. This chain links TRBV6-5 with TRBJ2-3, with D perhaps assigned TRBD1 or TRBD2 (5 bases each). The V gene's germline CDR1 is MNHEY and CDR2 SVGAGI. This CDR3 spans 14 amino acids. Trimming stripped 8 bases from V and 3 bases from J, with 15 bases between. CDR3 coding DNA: TGTGCCAGCGGACGTAGGGGAGCGACAGATACGCAGTATTTT. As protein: CASGRRGATDTQYF.

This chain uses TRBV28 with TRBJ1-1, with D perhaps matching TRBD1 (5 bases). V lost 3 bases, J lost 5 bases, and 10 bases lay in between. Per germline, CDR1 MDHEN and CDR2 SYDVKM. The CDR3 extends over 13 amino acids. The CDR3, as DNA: TGTGCCAGCAGTTTCAGTTGGGGGACTGAAGCTTTCTTT. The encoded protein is CASSFSWGTEAFF.

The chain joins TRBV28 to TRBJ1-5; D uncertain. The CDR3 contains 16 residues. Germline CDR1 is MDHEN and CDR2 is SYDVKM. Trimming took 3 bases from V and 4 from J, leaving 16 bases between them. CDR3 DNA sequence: TGTGCCAGCAGTTTCGGAGGGCACCATAGTAATCAGCCCCAGCATTTT. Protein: CASSFGGHHSNQPQHF.

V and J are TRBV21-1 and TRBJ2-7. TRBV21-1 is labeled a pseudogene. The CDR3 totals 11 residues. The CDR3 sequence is CASSKQWEQYF. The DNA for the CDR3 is TGTGCCAGCAGTAAGCAGTGGGAGCAGTACTTC.

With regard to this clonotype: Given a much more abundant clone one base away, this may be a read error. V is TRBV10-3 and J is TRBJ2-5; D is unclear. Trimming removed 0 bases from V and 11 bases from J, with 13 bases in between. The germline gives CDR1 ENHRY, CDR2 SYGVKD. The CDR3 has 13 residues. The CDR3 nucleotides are TGTGCCATCAGTGAGTCTCCGTCCAATGAGCAGTACTTC. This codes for CAISESPSNEQYF.

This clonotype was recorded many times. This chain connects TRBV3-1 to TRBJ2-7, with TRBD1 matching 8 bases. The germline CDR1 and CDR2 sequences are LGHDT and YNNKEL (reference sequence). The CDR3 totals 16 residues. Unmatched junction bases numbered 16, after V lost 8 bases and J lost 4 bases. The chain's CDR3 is CASSPVTGTGFYEQYF. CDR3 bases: TGTGCCAGCTCGCCTGTTACCGGGACAGGTTTTTACGAGCAGTACTTC.

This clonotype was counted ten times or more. CDR3 sequence reads: CASNTGLGRGGSYEQYF. CDR3 bases: TGTGCCAGCAACACAGGACTGGGCAGGGGCGGTTCCTACGAGCAGTACTTC. This chain joins TRBV7-2 and TRBJ2-7, with D perhaps TRBD1 (6 bases). V shed 7 bases and J shed 1 base, with 23 bases lying between them. CDR3 length: 17 residues. Germline-derived CDR1 and CDR2 are SGHTA and FQGNSA.

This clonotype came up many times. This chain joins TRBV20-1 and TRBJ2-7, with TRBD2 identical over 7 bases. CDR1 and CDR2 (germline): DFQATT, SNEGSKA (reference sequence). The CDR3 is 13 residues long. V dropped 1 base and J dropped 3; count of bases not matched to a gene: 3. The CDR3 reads CSARAAGVYEQYF. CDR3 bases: TGCAGTGCTAGAGCTGCGGGAGTCTACGAGCAGTACTTC.

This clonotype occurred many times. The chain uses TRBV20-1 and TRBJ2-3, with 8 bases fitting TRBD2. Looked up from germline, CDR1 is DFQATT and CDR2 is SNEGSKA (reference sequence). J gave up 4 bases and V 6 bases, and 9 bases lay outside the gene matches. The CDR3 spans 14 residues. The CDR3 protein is CSASGTSRPDTQYF. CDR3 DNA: TGCAGTGCGTCCGGGACTAGTAGACCAGATACGCAGTATTTT.

CDR3 sequence reads: CASSPTQTLVNQPQHF. As DNA, the CDR3 is TGCGCCAGCAGCCCAACACAGACTTTGGTTAATCAGCCCCAGCATTTT. The rearrangement uses TRBV5-1 and TRBJ1-5; D gene unclear. V lost 4 bases and J 4 bases, leaving 18 bases between the germline ends. CDR3 length equals 16 residues. Germline assignment: CDR1 SGHRS and CDR2 YFSETQ.

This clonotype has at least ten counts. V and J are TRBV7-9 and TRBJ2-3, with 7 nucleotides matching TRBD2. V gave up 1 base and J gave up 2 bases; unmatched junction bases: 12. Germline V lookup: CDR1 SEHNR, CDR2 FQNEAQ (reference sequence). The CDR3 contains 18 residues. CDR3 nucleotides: TGTGCCAGCAGCTTAGGGCCCCCAGCGGGGAAACCCACAGATACGCAGTATTTT. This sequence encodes CASSLGPPAGKPTDTQYF. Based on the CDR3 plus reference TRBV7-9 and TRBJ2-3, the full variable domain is DTGVSQNPRHKITKRGQNVTFRCDPISEHNRLYWYRQTLGQGPEFLTYFQNEAQLEKSRLLSDRFSAERPKGSFSTLEIQRTEQGDSAMYLCASSLGPPAGKPTDTQYFGPGTRLTVL.

CDR3 bases: TGTGCCAGCAGTGGGCGGGACCGCCGCACTGAAGCTTTCTTT. It specifies CASSGRDRRTEAFF. This sequence joins TRBV6-2 or TRBV6-3 and TRBJ1-1; D may be TRBD1 (5 bases). Trimming pared 5 bases from V and 4 bases from J, leaving 14 bases between. Germline loops: CDR1 MNHEY, CDR2 SVGEGT. CDR3 length: 14 residues.

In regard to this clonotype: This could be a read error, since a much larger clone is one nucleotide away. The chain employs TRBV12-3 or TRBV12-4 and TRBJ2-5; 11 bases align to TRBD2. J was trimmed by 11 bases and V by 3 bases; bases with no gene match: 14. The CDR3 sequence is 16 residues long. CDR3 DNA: TGTGCCAGCAGTTTCTACCATAGCGGGGGGGCGAAGGAGCAGTACTTC. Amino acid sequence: CASSFYHSGGAKEQYF.

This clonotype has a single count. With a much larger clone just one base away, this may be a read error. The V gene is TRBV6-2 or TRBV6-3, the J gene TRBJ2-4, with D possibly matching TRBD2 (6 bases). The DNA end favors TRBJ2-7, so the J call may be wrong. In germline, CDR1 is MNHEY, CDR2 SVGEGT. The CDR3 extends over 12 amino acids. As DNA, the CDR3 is TGTGCCGGCAGTTATTTGGGGGGCGAGCAGTACTTC. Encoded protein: CAGSYLGGEQYF.

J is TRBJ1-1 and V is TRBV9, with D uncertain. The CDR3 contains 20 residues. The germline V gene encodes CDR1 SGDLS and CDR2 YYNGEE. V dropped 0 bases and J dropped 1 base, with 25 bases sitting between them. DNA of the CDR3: TGTGCCAGCAGCGTAGCCCCTGGCGGCCGAGTCTGGACCTGGAACACTGAAGCTTTCTTT. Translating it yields CASSVAPGGRVWTWNTEAFF.

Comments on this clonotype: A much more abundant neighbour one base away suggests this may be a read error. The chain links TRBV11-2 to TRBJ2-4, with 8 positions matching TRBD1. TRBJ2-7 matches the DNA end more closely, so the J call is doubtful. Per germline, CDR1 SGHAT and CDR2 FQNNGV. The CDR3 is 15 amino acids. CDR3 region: CANSPMGTGAYEQYF. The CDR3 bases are TGTGCCAACAGCCCCATGGGGACAGGAGCCTACGAGCAGTACTTC.

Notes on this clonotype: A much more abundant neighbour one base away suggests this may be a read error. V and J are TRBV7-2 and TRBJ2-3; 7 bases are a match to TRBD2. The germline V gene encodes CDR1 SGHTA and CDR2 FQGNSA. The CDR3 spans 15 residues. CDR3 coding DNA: TGTGCCAGCAGCTTATCAGCGGGGATCACAGATACGCGGTATTTT. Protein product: CASSLSAGITDTRYF.

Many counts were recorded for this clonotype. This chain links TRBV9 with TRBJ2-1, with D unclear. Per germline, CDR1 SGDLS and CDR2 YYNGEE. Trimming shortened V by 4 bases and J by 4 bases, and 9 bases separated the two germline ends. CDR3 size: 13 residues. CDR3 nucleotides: TGTGCCAGCAGCACCCGTACGTACAATGAGCAGTTCTTC. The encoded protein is CASSTRTYNEQFF.

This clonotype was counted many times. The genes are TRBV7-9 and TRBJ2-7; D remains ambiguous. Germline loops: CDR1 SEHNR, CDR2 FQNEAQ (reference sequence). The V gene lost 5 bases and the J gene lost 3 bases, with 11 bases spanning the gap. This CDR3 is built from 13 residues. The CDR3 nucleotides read TGTGCCAGCAGCAAAACTGACGGCTACGAGCAGTACTTC. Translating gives CASSKTDGYEQYF.

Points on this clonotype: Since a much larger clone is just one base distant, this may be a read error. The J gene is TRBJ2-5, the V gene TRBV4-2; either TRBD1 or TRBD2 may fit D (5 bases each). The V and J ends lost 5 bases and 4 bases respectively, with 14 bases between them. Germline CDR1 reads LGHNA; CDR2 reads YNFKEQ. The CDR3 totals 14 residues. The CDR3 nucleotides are TGTGCCAGCAGCAAAGGGGAGAGACGAGAGACCCAGTACTTC. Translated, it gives CASSKGERRETQYF.

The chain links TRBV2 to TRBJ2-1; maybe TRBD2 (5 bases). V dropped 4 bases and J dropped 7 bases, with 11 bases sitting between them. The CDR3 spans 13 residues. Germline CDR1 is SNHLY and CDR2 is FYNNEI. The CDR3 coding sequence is TGTGCCAGCAGTGCCGCTAGCCGAAATGAGCAGTTCTTC. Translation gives CASSAASRNEQFF.

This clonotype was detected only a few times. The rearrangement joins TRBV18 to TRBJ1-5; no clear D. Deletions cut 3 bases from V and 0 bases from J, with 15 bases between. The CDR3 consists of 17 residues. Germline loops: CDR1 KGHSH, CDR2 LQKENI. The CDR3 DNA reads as TGTGCCAGCTCACCTACCATTGGCCGCAATAGCAATCAGCCCCAGCATTTT. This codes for CASSPTIGRNSNQPQHF.

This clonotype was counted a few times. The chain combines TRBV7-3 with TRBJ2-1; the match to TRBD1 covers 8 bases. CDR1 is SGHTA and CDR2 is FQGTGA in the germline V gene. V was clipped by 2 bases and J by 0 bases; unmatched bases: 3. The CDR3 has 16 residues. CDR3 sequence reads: CASSLQGASSYNEQFF. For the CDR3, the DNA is TGTGCCAGCAGCTTACAGGGGGCTAGCTCCTACAATGAGCAGTTCTTC.

The CDR3 DNA follows: TGTGCCAGCAGCCAAGAGAGAACGGGGGGCGGCAATCAGCCCCAGCATTTT. Protein sequence: CASSQERTGGGNQPQHF. The V and J genes are TRBV3-1 and TRBJ1-5, with D possibly being TRBD1 (6 bases). The germline V gene has CDR1 LGHDT and CDR2 YNNKEL (reference sequence). This CDR3 comprises 17 residues. Trimming cost V 0 bases and J 2 bases, with 14 bases left between them. Full variable domain (remainder filled in from reference TRBV3-1 and TRBJ1-5): DTAVSQTPKYLVTQMGNDKSIKCEQNLGHDTMYWYKQDSKKFLKIMFSYNNKELIINETVPNRFSPKSPDKAHLNLHINSLELGDSAVYFCASSQERTGGGNQPQHFGDGTRLSIL.